This entry lists 18 T cell receptor beta chains sequenced from one sample in a study of blood T cell repertoires in COVID-19. The data were produced by immunoSEQ multiplex PCR, yet TCRdb's version contains in-frame clones alone and is incomplete. The repertoire has tens of thousands of clones, around 86% of them found once; the top ten carry more than 4.5%. The source material was peripheral blood. These receptor sequences come from a man aged 60 to 69 with COVID-19, enrolled during active disease.

The V and J genes are TRBV6-5 and TRBJ1-1; 8 positions match TRBD1. V gave up 1 base and J gave up 7 bases; unmatched junction bases: 5. This CDR3 is 14 amino acids long. Germline V lookup: CDR1 MNHEY, CDR2 SVGAGI. CDR3 sequence (DNA): TGTGCCAGCAGTTACTATCAGGGGGCTGGTGAAGCTTTCTTT. Translating it yields CASSYYQGAGEAFF.

This chain uses TRBV2 with TRBJ1-5; D perhaps matches TRBD1 (6 bases). The CDR3 runs 14 residues. From germline, CDR1 is SNHLY and CDR2 FYNNEI. The V and J ends lost 3 bases and 6 bases respectively, with 12 bases between them. The CDR3 region is CASSDQGKVQPQHF. CDR3 nucleotide sequence: TGTGCCAGCAGTGATCAGGGGAAGGTTCAGCCCCAGCATTTT.

The rearrangement joins TRBV7-3 to TRBJ2-7; 7 bases map to TRBD1. V lost 4 bases and J lost 4; bases outside the gene matches: 4. The germline gives CDR1 SGHTA, CDR2 FQGTGA. The CDR3 has 13 amino acids. CDR3 in amino acids: CASSSDRLYEQYF. The DNA for the CDR3 is TGTGCCAGCAGCTCGGACAGGTTATACGAGCAGTACTTC.

The chain employs TRBV9 and TRBJ1-2, with D unclear. Deletions cut 0 bases from V and 4 bases from J, with 16 bases between. The CDR3 sequence is 16 residues long. Germline CDR1 SGDLS, CDR2 YYNGEE. The CDR3 spells CASSVDKAGGAYGYTF. The DNA for the CDR3 is TGTGCCAGCAGCGTAGATAAAGCGGGAGGTGCCTATGGCTACACCTTC.

V gene TRBV6-5 combines with J gene TRBJ1-6; D might be TRBD1 (6 bases). CDR1 is MNHEY and CDR2 is SVGAGI in the germline V gene. This CDR3 is 12 amino acids long. The CDR3 is CGTGHRDSPLHF. The CDR3 DNA is TGTGGGACGGGACATCGTGATTCACCCCTCCACTTT.

V gene TRBV2 combines with J gene TRBJ2-1; TRBD2 matches 11 bases. V lost 5 bases to trimming and J lost 1 base; unmatched junction nucleotides: 7. This CDR3 has 17 amino acids. Germline V gives CDR1 SNHLY, CDR2 FYNNEI. DNA for the CDR3: TGTGCCAGCAGTTCCGGGACTAGCGGTCCGTCCTACAATGAGCAGTTCTTC. Amino acid sequence: CASSSGTSGPSYNEQFF.

The CDR3 sequence is CASSLQSKLNNEQFF. The CDR3 DNA reads TGTGCCAGCAGCTTACAATCTAAACTCAACAATGAGCAGTTCTTC. The rearrangement links TRBV7-9 to TRBJ2-1; no definite D call. Trimming took off 2 bases at V and 5 bases at J, with 13 bases between the two ends. Germline CDR1 and CDR2: SEHNR and FQNEAQ (reference sequence). The CDR3 contains 15 residues.

This sequence joins TRBV5-1 and TRBJ2-3, with 12 bases identical to TRBD2. Germline V gives CDR1 SGHRS, CDR2 YFSETQ. The junction had 7 bases not matched to a gene; V was cut back by 0 bases and J by 5 bases. CDR3 length: 17 residues. The CDR3 bases are TGCGCCAGCAGCTTGGAAACTAGCGGGAGGCTGGGAGATACGCAGTATTTT. Encoded protein: CASSLETSGRLGDTQYF.

The J gene is TRBJ2-7, the V gene TRBV19; perhaps TRBD1 as D (6 bases). Germline-derived CDR1 and CDR2 are LNHDA and SQIVND (reference sequence). The length of the CDR3 is 13 residues. V dropped 2 bases and J dropped 5 bases, with 10 bases sitting between them. Here the CDR3 reads CASSIQGPNEQYF. The CDR3 DNA is TGTGCCAGTAGTATACAGGGGCCCAACGAGCAGTACTTC. The variable domain in full, completed from reference TRBV19 and TRBJ2-7, reads DGGITQSPKYLFRKEGQNVTLSCEQNLNHDAMYWYRQDPGQGLRLIYYSQIVNDFQKGDIAEGYSVSREKKESFPLTVTSAQKNPTAFYLCASSIQGPNEQYFGPGTRLTVT.

The chain carries TRBV28 and TRBJ2-7; 10 positions agree with TRBD1. CDR1 and CDR2 from the germline V gene are MDHEN and SYDVKM. V dropped 5 bases and J dropped 7; count of bases not matched to a gene: 11. The CDR3 extends over 15 amino acids. The CDR3 nucleotides are TGTGCCAGCAGTCCCTCCGGGACAGGGGTCAGGGAGCAGTACTTC. It is translated as CASSPSGTGVREQYF.

CDR3 amino acids: CASSRQRENYEQYF. In nucleotides, the CDR3 is TGCGCCAGCAGCCGGCAGCGGGAGAACTACGAGCAGTACTTC. The V call is TRBV4-1, the J call TRBJ2-7, with 8 bases aligning to TRBD2. The V gene end was trimmed by 4 bases and the J gene end by 3 bases; junction bases not matched to a gene: 5. Germline V gene data show CDR1 as MGHRA and CDR2 as YSYEKL. This CDR3 has 14 residues.

This chain joins TRBV5-1 and TRBJ2-3; TRBD2 is a possible D gene (5 bases). V was shortened by 4 bases and J by 6 bases, with 15 bases between the two germline ends. The CDR3 has 14 residues. CDR1 and CDR2 (germline): SGHRS, YFSETQ. The CDR3 reads CASSPSPNSDTQYF. The CDR3 nucleotides read TGCGCCAGCAGCCCTAGCCCAAATTCGGATACGCAGTATTTT.

This clone occurred once. The CDR3 is CASSQTDRDQPQHF. CDR3 nucleotide sequence: TGTGCCAGTAGTCAGACGGACAGGGATCAGCCCCAGCATTTT. The rearrangement links TRBV19 to TRBJ1-5; 8 bases map to TRBD1. This CDR3 has 14 residues. The junction had 5 bases not matched to a gene; V was cut back by 5 bases and J by 5 bases. From germline, CDR1 is LNHDA and CDR2 SQIVND (reference sequence).

V gene TRBV7-9 combines with J gene TRBJ1-2, with D perhaps matching TRBD1 (6 bases). The CDR3 is made up of 16 amino acids. Germline assignment: CDR1 SEHNR and CDR2 FQNEAQ (reference sequence). The V gene lost 1 base and the J gene lost 2 bases, with 14 bases spanning the gap. DNA for the CDR3: TGTGCCAGCAGCTTAGGACCGGGACAAACAAACTATGGCTACACCTTC. Protein product: CASSLGPGQTNYGYTF.

V usage is TRBV19 and J usage is TRBJ2-5; 10 nucleotides agree with TRBD2. There are 14 residues in the CDR3. The germline CDR1 and CDR2 sequences are LNHDA and SQIVND (reference sequence). J lost 5 bases, V lost 3 bases, and 3 bases had no gene match. The CDR3 sequence is CASSIQAGGETQYF. The CDR3 DNA follows: TGTGCCAGTAGTATCCAAGCGGGGGGGGAGACCCAGTACTTC.

The chain employs TRBV5-1 and TRBJ1-4; no definite D call. CDR3 length: 16 amino acids. V was clipped by 0 bases and J by 0 bases, with 9 bases between them. From germline, CDR1 is SGHRS and CDR2 YFSETQ. The CDR3 is CASSLAGVATNEKLFF. CDR3 nucleotide sequence: TGCGCCAGCAGCTTGGCCGGGGTAGCAACTAATGAAAAACTGTTTTTT.

V and J are TRBV21-1 and TRBJ2-7; the DNA was not compared with TRBD2, the D call given in the table. TRBV21-1 is labeled a pseudogene. The CDR3 consists of 14 residues. The CDR3 spells CASRGLAGRYEQYF. In nucleotides, the CDR3 is TGTGCCAGCAGGGGACTAGCGGGACGTTACGAGCAGTACTTC.

The chain joins TRBV4-1 to TRBJ2-1, with D tentatively TRBD1 (6 bases). The CDR3 length is 17 residues. V lost 5 bases and J lost 0, with 17 bases in between. Germline CDR1 and CDR2: MGHRA and YSYEKL. CDR3 nucleotides: TGCGCCAGCAGCAGACCCGCCGGACAGCTCTCCTACAATGAGCAGTTCTTC. It is translated as CASSRPAGQLSYNEQFF.